This is a list of T cell receptor beta chains from one sample in a study of T cells in Graves' hyperthyroidism and ophthalmopathy. Via MiXCR, TCRdb re-called the multiplex PCR reads, giving one row per CDR3 protein. The table includes roughly 380,000 distinct CDR3 sequences, roughly an eighth detected once. Sequencing was performed on blood. Receptors were obtained from a woman in her late teens or twenties with Graves' hyperthyroidism. Each CDR3 is given with its conserved first and last residue. The order of the fields is clone size, D gene, V gene, J gene, CDR3 protein, CDR3 DNA. The D gene is left open where the match is weak. Some rows mark clone size as missing; the rest say once, few, many or name a class of expanded clone.

>many|TRBD1|TRBV13|TRBJ1-2
CASGTGYRMNYGYTF
TGTGCCAGCGGGACAGGGTACCGAATGAACTATGGCTACACCTTC
>many|.|TRBV18|TRBJ2-1
CASSPPVRSYNEQFF
TGTGCCAGCTCACCCCCTGTACGGAGCTACAATGAGCAGTTCTTC
>many|.|TRBV28|TRBJ1-1
CASSLNTGGTEAFF
TGTGCCAGCAGTTTAAACACCGGGGGAACTGAAGCTTTCTTT
>few|TRBD1|TRBV7-9|TRBJ1-4
CASSFGTDEKLFF
TGTGCCAGCAGCTTTGGGACAGATGAAAAACTGTTTTTT
>.|.|TRBV30|TRBJ2-2
CAWSLSRTLTGELFF
TGTGCCTGGAGTCTCTCTCGGACGCTAACCGGGGAGCTGTTTTTT
>few|TRBD1|TRBV5-1|TRBJ1-2
CASSSTQGQGGYTF
TGCGCCAGCAGCTCGACACAGGGGCAGGGTGGCTACACCTTC
>many|.|TRBV12-3/TRBV12-4|TRBJ2-3
CASSWAPSSTDTQYF
TGTGCCAGCAGTTGGGCCCCTTCTAGCACAGATACGCAGTATTTT
>many|.|TRBV24-1|TRBJ2-1
CATSDPSLAETYNEQFF
TGTGCCACCAGTGACCCCAGCTTGGCTGAAACCTACAATGAGCAGTTCTTC
>few|TRBD1|TRBV5-4|TRBJ2-2
CASSLVPDRETGELFF
TGTGCCAGCAGCTTAGTGCCGGACAGGGAAACCGGGGAGCTGTTTTTT
>many|.|TRBV7-2|TRBJ2-5
CASSLAVSRETQYF
TGTGCCAGCAGCTTAGCGGTCTCCAGGGAGACCCAGTACTTC
>few|TRBD2|TRBV19|TRBJ2-1
CASSGGGGSYNEQFF
TGTGCCAGTAGCGGGGGGGGGGGCTCCTACAATGAGCAGTTCTTC
>.|TRBD1|TRBV5-1|TRBJ1-2
CASSSQWGTGAIYTF
TGCGCCAGCAGCTCCCAGTGGGGGACAGGGGCGATTTACACCTTC
>many|.|TRBV6-1|TRBJ2-7
CASTQGGLLATSYEQYF
TGTGCCAGCACCCAGGGGGGCCTCCTAGCGACTTCCTACGAGCAGTACTTC
>.|TRBD2|TRBV14|TRBJ2-1
CASSPFPSAGDKQFF
TGTGCCAGCAGCCCCTTCCCTTCAGCGGGGGACAAGCAGTTCTTC
>.|.|TRBV11-2|TRBJ2-1
CASRVGAGRLSYNEQFF
TGTGCCAGCAGGGTGGGGGCGGGACGTCTCTCCTACAATGAGCAGTTCTTC
>many|.|TRBV6-2/TRBV6-3|TRBJ2-7
CASSARLQGANSYEQYF
TGTGCCAGCAGTGCCCGATTACAGGGTGCGAATTCCTACGAGCAGTACTTC
>.|.|TRBV11-2|TRBJ1-5
CASSLLAVYSNQPQHF
TGTGCCAGCAGCTTATTGGCAGTTTATAGCAATCAGCCCCAGCATTTT
>.|TRBD1|TRBV20-1|TRBJ1-6
CSAREPGTANSPLHF
TGCAGTGCTAGAGAGCCCGGGACAGCTAATTCACCCCTCCACTTT
>few|TRBD2|TRBV20-1|TRBJ2-2
CSAPTSGRADTGELFF
TGCAGTGCGCCGACTAGCGGGAGGGCGGACACCGGGGAGCTGTTTTTT
>many|TRBD2|TRBV6-1|TRBJ2-7
CASNLGLAGKFFEQYF
TGTGCCAGCAACCTCGGACTAGCGGGAAAGTTTTTCGAGCAGTACTTC
>few|TRBD1|TRBV27|TRBJ1-1
CASSSPGTGDTEAFF
TGTGCCAGCAGTTCCCCCGGGACAGGGGACACTGAAGCTTTCTTT
>many|.|TRBV9|TRBJ1-1
CASSVVAGNTEAFF
TGTGCCAGCAGCGTAGTCGCGGGGAACACTGAAGCTTTCTTT
>once|.|TRBV5-1|TRBJ2-1
CASSFSGTQYNEQFF
TGCGCCAGCAGCTTCTCCGGGACACAATACAATGAGCAGTTCTTC
>.|TRBD1|TRBV5-1|TRBJ2-1
CASSLADRVTHNEQFF
TGCGCCAGCAGCTTGGCCGACAGGGTCACACACAATGAGCAGTTCTTC
>many|.|TRBV7-8|TRBJ2-1
CASSLELRNEQFF
TGTGCCAGCAGCTTAGAGTTGCGGAATGAGCAGTTCTTC